Included here is one T cell receptor (beta chain) sequence, with context. No antigen is known for it. V gave up 0 bases and J gave up 2 bases, with 13 bases separating them. The CDR3 is 16 amino acids. Germline V gene data show CDR1 as SGHDN and CDR2 as FVKESK. The data belong to a study of shared clonotypes between healthy human individuals. General study results and limits: Among a handful of donors, approximately 4.6% of naive CD4 clonotypes were found in common. What naive subsets generally showed was a larger estimated richness than memory subsets showed.

This was a deep-level run. Splitting of each subset's genomic DNA was done evenly across several immunoSEQ plates. Sequencing used immunoSEQ multiplex PCR; TCRdb keeps in-frame clones, though not all of them. Among about 2.3 million clones, just over 90% were seen once, and the ten largest hold under 0.45%. The rearrangement joins TRBV14 to TRBJ1-1; D possibly corresponds to TRBD1 (6 bases). This receptor was obtained from a young man in good health. Some clones in this sample may be carry-over from other donors' samples. Sequenced material: naive CD4+ T cells from PBMCs. Subset meaning: CD45RA+ positively selected. The DNA for the CDR3 is TGTGCCAGCAGCCAAGATCCGGGCAGGGGAAACACTGAAGCTTTCTTT. As protein: CASSQDPGRGNTEAFF.